A single sample gave rise to the 26 T cell receptor beta chains below, sequenced in a study of identical twins listed by TCRdb under 2016. Libraries were made using 5' RACE. The instrument was an Illumina HiSeq 2000. The raw public reads went through TCRdb reprocessing: fastp at Q25, MiXCR clone calling, in-frame beta chains kept. Every entry covers one CDR3 protein and lists the most common genes and DNA from its rows. This sample gives hundreds of thousands of distinct CDR3 sequences in total; approximately 22% of them show up just once. Approximately 4.5% of the sample is in the top ten clones. These data were likewise used in another study, on T cells expressing NK-cell markers.

Specimen: PBMCs. The receptors stem from a woman in her late teens or twenties in good health.

The sample holds a few counts of this clonotype. The gene calls are TRBV20-1 and TRBJ2-1, with 11 bases fitting TRBD2. Germline CDR1 is DFQATT and CDR2 is SNEGSKA (reference sequence). With 6 bases clipped from V and 8 bases from J, the junction kept 18 bases outside the gene matches. The CDR3 spans 17 residues. The CDR3 DNA follows: TGCAGTGCCTCGAAGACCATGGGACTAGCGGAGGGGGATGAGCAGTTCTTC. Translation: CSASKTMGLAEGDEQFF.

This clonotype was observed many times. The rearrangement uses TRBV7-8 and TRBJ2-7; TRBD1 agrees at 7 bases. The CDR3 runs 16 residues. Germline values: CDR1 SGHVS, CDR2 FQNEAQ. V trimming: 4 bases; J trimming: 3 bases; junction bases outside the gene matches: 12. This CDR3 reads CASSSTPGTAFYEQYF. The CDR3 nucleotides read TGTGCCAGCAGCTCCACCCCCGGGACAGCCTTCTACGAGCAGTACTTC.

Only a few counts were recorded for this clonotype. The chain links TRBV12-3 or TRBV12-4 to TRBJ2-3, with D maybe TRBD1 (6 bases). This CDR3 is built from 14 residues. The V end lost 6 bases, the J end lost 2 bases, and 12 bases lay between the germline ends. The CDR3 is CASRRDTYTDTQYF. The CDR3, as DNA: TGTGCCAGCAGACGGGACACTTACACAGATACGCAGTATTTT.

This chain connects TRBV12-3 or TRBV12-4 to TRBJ2-1; 8 bases map to TRBD2. V trimming: 4 bases; J trimming: 8 bases; junction bases outside the gene matches: 7. The CDR3 sequence is 14 residues long. The CDR3: CASSSAGDGDEQFF. The CDR3 DNA reads TGTGCCAGCAGTTCAGCGGGAGACGGAGATGAGCAGTTCTTC.

V usage is TRBV7-2 and J usage is TRBJ2-7, with TRBD1 as a possible D gene (5 bases). Trimming took off 0 bases at V and 3 bases at J, with 18 bases between the two ends. CDR3 length: 17 amino acids. Germline CDR1 reads SGHTA; CDR2 reads FQGNSA. The chain's CDR3 is CASSLAGSAGYFYEQYF. CDR3 nucleotides: TGTGCCAGCAGCTTAGCAGGGTCGGCAGGGTATTTCTACGAGCAGTACTTC.

The chain links TRBV29-1 to TRBJ1-1, with D uncertain. CDR1 is SQVTM, CDR2 ANQGSEA, per germline. V lost 4 bases and J 0 bases, leaving 6 bases between the germline ends. CDR3 length: 12 amino acids. The CDR3 sequence is CSVGLLNTEAFF. The CDR3 bases are TGCAGCGTTGGACTGCTGAACACTGAAGCTTTCTTT. Together with reference TRBV29-1 and TRBJ1-1, the CDR3 gives the full variable domain: SAVISQKPSRDICQRGTSLTIQCQVDSQVTMMFWYRQQPGQSLTLIATANQGSEATYESGFVIDKFPISRPNLTFSTLTVSNMSPEDSSIYLCSVGLLNTEAFFGQGTRLTVV.

The rearrangement joins TRBV6-5 to TRBJ2-3; TRBD1 matches at 9 bases. This CDR3 comprises 15 residues. V lost 2 bases and J lost 6; bases outside the gene matches: 6. Germline-derived CDR1 and CDR2 are MNHEY and SVGAGI. This CDR3 reads CASSYQTGGADTQYF. In DNA form, the CDR3 reads TGTGCCAGCAGTTACCAAACAGGGGGCGCGGATACGCAGTATTTT.

This clonotype came up a few times. The chain joins TRBV20-1 to TRBJ2-1, with 13 bases fitting TRBD2. The CDR3 totals 13 residues. Per the germline V gene, CDR1 is DFQATT and CDR2 is SNEGSKA (reference sequence). The V segment lost 6 bases and the J segment 6 bases; nucleotides outside the gene matches: 2. The CDR3 sequence: CSATSGRANEQFF. CDR3 nucleotide sequence: TGCAGTGCCACTAGCGGGAGGGCCAATGAGCAGTTCTTC.

This clonotype has a count of ten or more. CDR3 coding DNA: TGTGCCATCCCTGGACTAGCGGGGGGGTCGAGCTCCTACAATGAGCAGTTCTTC. Translating gives CAIPGLAGGSSSYNEQFF. The genes are TRBV11-2 and TRBJ2-1; 15 bases are a match to TRBD2. The CDR3 has 18 residues. J lost 0 bases, V lost 10 bases, and 10 bases had no gene match. CDR1 SGHAT and CDR2 FQNNGV come from the germline V gene.

This clonotype was seen more than once but under ten times. The V and J genes are TRBV7-2 and TRBJ2-7; tentative D call: TRBD1 (6 bases). This CDR3 region has 16 residues. With 5 bases removed from V and 0 bases from J, the gap between germline ends came to 17 bases. Germline V gene data show CDR1 as SGHTA and CDR2 as FQGNSA. This CDR3 is CASSPQGNRPSYEQYF. CDR3 bases: TGTGCCAGCAGCCCACAGGGTAATAGGCCCTCCTACGAGCAGTACTTC.

This clonotype came up a few times. The chain joins TRBV6-4 to TRBJ1-6, with a weak D call TRBD1 (5 bases). The CDR3 runs to 14 residues. V gave up 5 bases and J gave up 8 bases, with 13 bases separating them. Germline CDR1 and CDR2: MRHNA and SNTAGT. CDR3 coding DNA: TGTGCCAGCAGTCAGGGTTATTTCGATTCACCCCTCCACTTT. Protein product: CASSQGYFDSPLHF.

The chain carries TRBV20-1 and TRBJ1-1; D gene unclear. The V and J ends lost 3 bases and 1 base respectively, with 12 bases between them. The CDR3 runs 14 residues. Germline values: CDR1 DFQATT, CDR2 SNEGSKA (reference sequence). The CDR3 protein is CSARPSWGNTEAFF. The CDR3, as DNA: TGCAGTGCTAGGCCCTCATGGGGGAACACTGAAGCTTTCTTT.

This clonotype was recorded only once. The V call is TRBV20-1, the J call TRBJ2-5; no definite D call. Germline assignment: CDR1 DFQATT and CDR2 SNEGSKA (reference sequence). CDR3 length: 16 amino acids. The germline V and J ends were trimmed by 0 bases and 0 bases, with 14 bases remaining between them. CDR3 in amino acids: CSARDPLSTYQETQYF. As DNA, the CDR3 is TGCAGTGCTAGAGACCCCCTTAGTACCTACCAAGAGACCCAGTACTTC.

This sequence joins TRBV10-3 and TRBJ1-2; D ambiguous. The CDR3 contains 13 residues. CDR1 ENHRY and CDR2 SYGVKD come from the germline V gene. V was pared by 0 bases and J by 6 bases, with 8 bases between. CDR3 in amino acids: CAISESELDGYTF. The DNA for the CDR3 is TGTGCCATCAGTGAGTCGGAATTGGATGGCTACACCTTC.

This clonotype was picked up a small number of times. V and J are TRBV5-1 and TRBJ2-3, with 9 positions matching TRBD1. V was pared by 4 bases and J by 0 bases, with 9 bases of the junction left unmatched. Germline V gene data show CDR1 as SGHRS and CDR2 as YFSETQ. The CDR3 spans 17 residues. The CDR3 coding sequence is TGCGCCAGCAGCCCGGAGGGGACAGGGTCAAGCACAGATACGCAGTATTTT. This translates into CASSPEGTGSSTDTQYF.

J is TRBJ2-3 and V is TRBV12-3 or TRBV12-4; D ambiguous. V was pared by 8 bases and J by 0 bases, with 9 bases between. The CDR3 is 13 residues long. This chain's CDR3 is CASLWASTDTQYF. Written as DNA, the CDR3 is TGTGCCAGCCTCTGGGCTAGCACAGATACGCAGTATTTT.

The table lists this clonotype with many counts. The chain links TRBV5-5 to TRBJ1-1; no definite D call. This CDR3 spans 14 amino acids. Trimming removed 1 base at V and 4 bases at J, with 11 bases between. Looked up from germline, CDR1 is SGHKS and CDR2 is YYEKEE (reference sequence). The CDR3 reads CASSLIIRGTEAFF. Here the CDR3 DNA reads TGTGCCAGCAGCTTGATAATCCGGGGCACTGAAGCTTTCTTT.

This chain joins TRBV5-6 and TRBJ2-1, with D unresolved. The germline gives CDR1 SGHDT, CDR2 YYEEEE. The CDR3 spans 12 residues. V was pared by 0 bases and J by 13 bases, with 11 bases between. The CDR3 reads CASSLGRVGQFF. The CDR3 DNA reads as TGTGCCAGCAGCTTGGGTAGGGTTGGACAGTTCTTC.

The rearrangement links TRBV28 to TRBJ1-2; D remains ambiguous. Deletions cut 4 bases from V and 4 bases from J, with 13 bases between. Germline CDR1 and CDR2: MDHEN and SYDVKM. The CDR3 is 14 amino acids. The CDR3: CASSSGTYGYGYTF. In nucleotides, the CDR3 is TGTGCCAGCAGTTCAGGAACTTACGGCTATGGCTACACCTTC.

This sequence joins TRBV20-1 and TRBJ1-1; D uncertain. V was shortened by 3 bases and J by 0 bases, with 8 bases between the two germline ends. Germline lookup yields CDR1 DFQATT and CDR2 SNEGSKA (reference sequence). CDR3 length equals 13 residues. The CDR3 DNA reads as TGCAGTGCTAGGTCTCGGGTGAACACTGAAGCTTTCTTT. This translates into CSARSRVNTEAFF.

This clonotype showed up just a few times. The rearrangement joins TRBV6-6 to TRBJ2-1; unclear D gene. This CDR3 has 13 amino acids. The germline V gene has CDR1 MNHNY and CDR2 SVGAGI (reference sequence). V was cut by 6 bases and J by 6 bases, with 12 bases left in between. The CDR3 nucleotides read TGTGCCAGCAGCCATCAGAATCCCAATGAGCAGTTCTTC. It encodes CASSHQNPNEQFF.

The chain employs TRBV20-1 and TRBJ2-7; D not certain. The CDR3 extends over 12 amino acids. Trimming shortened V by 4 bases and J by 1 base, and 8 bases separated the two germline ends. Germline V gene lookup returns CDR1 DFQATT and CDR2 SNEGSKA (reference sequence). The CDR3 sequence: CSAISRSYEQYF. The DNA for the CDR3 is TGCAGTGCTATTTCCCGATCCTACGAGCAGTACTTC.

The chain recombines TRBV7-9 with TRBJ2-1, with 9 bases identical to TRBD2. Trimming at V came to 6 bases and at J to 3 bases, leaving 9 bases not matched to a gene. The CDR3 is made up of 16 amino acids. Germline CDR1 is SEHNR and CDR2 is FQNEAQ (reference sequence). The CDR3 nucleotides are TGTGCCAGCAGTCGTCCCGGGACTAGCTACTACAATGAGCAGTTCTTC. It codes for CASSRPGTSYYNEQFF.

The J gene is TRBJ1-2, the V gene TRBV9; D gene uncertain. V dropped 3 bases and J dropped 1 base, with 13 bases sitting between them. The CDR3 has 15 amino acids. CDR1 is SGDLS and CDR2 is YYNGEE in the germline V gene. CDR3 sequence: CASSERGSHNYGYTF. Here the CDR3 DNA reads TGTGCCAGCAGCGAGAGAGGGTCCCATAACTATGGCTACACCTTC. The complete variable domain, with remaining parts taken from reference TRBV9 and TRBJ1-2, reads DSGVTQTPKHLITATGQRVTLRCSPRSGDLSVYWYQQSLDQGLQFLIQYYNGEERAKGNILERFSAQQFPDLHSELNLSSLELGDSALYFCASSERGSHNYGYTFGSGTRLTVV.

This chain connects TRBV7-9 to TRBJ2-7; D gene uncertain. Between the trimmed V and J ends, which lost 8 bases and 7 bases, there was a span of 18 bases. Germline V gene lookup returns CDR1 SEHNR and CDR2 FQNEAQ (reference sequence). The CDR3 spans 13 residues. The CDR3 DNA sequence: TGTGCCAGCGGCGATCCCGGTAATAGGGAGCAGTACTTC. It translates to CASGDPGNREQYF. The variable domain in full, completed from reference TRBV7-9 and TRBJ2-7, reads DTGVSQNPRHKITKRGQNVTFRCDPISEHNRLYWYRQTLGQGPEFLTYFQNEAQLEKSRLLSDRFSAERPKGSFSTLEIQRTEQGDSAMYLCASGDPGNREQYFGPGTRLTVT.

This clonotype was observed a few times. The rearrangement uses TRBV10-2 and TRBJ2-3, with 8 bases that match TRBD2. With 6 bases clipped from V and 3 bases from J, the junction kept 5 bases outside the gene matches. Germline V gene sequence: CDR1 WSHSY, CDR2 SAAADI. The CDR3 is 14 amino acids. The CDR3 DNA sequence: TGCGCCAGCAGGCGGGGGGCCGGTACAGATACGCAGTATTTT. Amino acid sequence: CASRRGAGTDTQYF.